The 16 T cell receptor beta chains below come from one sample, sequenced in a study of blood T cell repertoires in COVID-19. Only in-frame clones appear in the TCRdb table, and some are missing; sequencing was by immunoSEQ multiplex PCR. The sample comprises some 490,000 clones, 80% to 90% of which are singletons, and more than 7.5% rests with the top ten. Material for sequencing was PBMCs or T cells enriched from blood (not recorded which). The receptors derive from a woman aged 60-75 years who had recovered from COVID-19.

DNA for the CDR3: TGTGCCAGCTCGCCGGCGGCCAATTCACCCCTCCACTTT. Amino acids: CASSPAANSPLHF. The rearrangement uses TRBV18 and TRBJ1-6; D ambiguous. The CDR3 contains 13 residues. V shed 6 bases and J shed 7 bases, with 10 bases lying between them. CDR1 and CDR2 (germline): KGHSH, LQKENI. The complete variable domain, with remaining parts taken from reference TRBV18 and TRBJ1-6, reads NAGVMQNPRHLVRRRGQEARLRCSPMKGHSHVYWYRQLPEEGLKFMVYLQKENIIDESGMPKERFSAEFPKEGPSILRIQQVVRGDSAAYFCASSPAANSPLHFGNGTRLTVT.

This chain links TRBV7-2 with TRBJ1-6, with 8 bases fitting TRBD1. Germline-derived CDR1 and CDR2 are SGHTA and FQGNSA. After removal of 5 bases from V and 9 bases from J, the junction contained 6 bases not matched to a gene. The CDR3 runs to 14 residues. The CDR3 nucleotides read TGTGCCAGCAGCGACAGGACAGGGAGTTCACCCCTCCACTTT. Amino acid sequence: CASSDRTGSSPLHF.

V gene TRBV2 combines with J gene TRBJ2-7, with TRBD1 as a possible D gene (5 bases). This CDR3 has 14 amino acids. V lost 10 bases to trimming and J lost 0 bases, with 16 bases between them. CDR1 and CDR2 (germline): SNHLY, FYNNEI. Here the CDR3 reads CATQPDRDSYEQYF. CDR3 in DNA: TGTGCCACCCAGCCCGACAGAGACTCCTACGAGCAGTACTTC. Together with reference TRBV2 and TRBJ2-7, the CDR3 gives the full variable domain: EPEVTQTPSHQVTQMGQEVILRCVPISNHLYFYWYRQILGQKVEFLVSFYNNEISEKSEIFDDQFSVERPDGSNFTLKIRSTKLEDSAMYFCATQPDRDSYEQYFGPGTRLTVT.

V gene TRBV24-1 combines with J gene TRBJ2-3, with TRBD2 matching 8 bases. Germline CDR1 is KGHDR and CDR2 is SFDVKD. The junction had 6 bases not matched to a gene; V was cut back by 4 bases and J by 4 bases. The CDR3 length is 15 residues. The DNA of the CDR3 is TGTGCCACCAGTGAAACTGGCGGGGGGCCAGATACGCAGTATTTT. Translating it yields CATSETGGGPDTQYF.

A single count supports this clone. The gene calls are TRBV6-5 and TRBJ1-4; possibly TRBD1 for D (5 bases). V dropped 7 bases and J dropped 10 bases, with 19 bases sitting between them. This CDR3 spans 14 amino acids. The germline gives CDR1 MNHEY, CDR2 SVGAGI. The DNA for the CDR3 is TGTGCCAGCACCCCCCTAGGGGTAGGGGCAAAACTGTTTTTT. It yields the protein CASTPLGVGAKLFF.

CDR3 nucleotides: TGTGCCAGTAGGACTGACTATAGCAATCAGCCCCAGCATTTT. Translated: CASRTDYSNQPQHF. The gene calls are TRBV19 and TRBJ1-5, with D uncertain. CDR3 length equals 14 residues. V gave up 6 bases and J gave up 0 bases, with 9 bases separating them. The germline gives CDR1 LNHDA, CDR2 SQIVND (reference sequence).

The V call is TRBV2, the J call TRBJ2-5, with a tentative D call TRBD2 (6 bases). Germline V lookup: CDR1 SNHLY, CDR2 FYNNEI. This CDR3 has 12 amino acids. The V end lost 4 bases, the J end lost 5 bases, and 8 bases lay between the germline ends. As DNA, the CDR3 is TGTGCCAGCAGTGGTCGGGGGGAGACCCAGTACTTC. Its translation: CASSGRGETQYF. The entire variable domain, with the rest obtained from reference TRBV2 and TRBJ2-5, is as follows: EPEVTQTPSHQVTQMGQEVILRCVPISNHLYFYWYRQILGQKVEFLVSFYNNEISEKSEIFDDQFSVERPDGSNFTLKIRSTKLEDSAMYFCASSGRGETQYFGPGTRLLVL.

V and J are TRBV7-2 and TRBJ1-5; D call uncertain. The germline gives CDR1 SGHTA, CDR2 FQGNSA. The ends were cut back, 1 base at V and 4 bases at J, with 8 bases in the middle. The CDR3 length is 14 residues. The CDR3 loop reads CASSLVLSNQPQHF. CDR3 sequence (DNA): TGTGCCAGCAGCTTAGTTCTCTCGAATCAGCCCCAGCATTTT.

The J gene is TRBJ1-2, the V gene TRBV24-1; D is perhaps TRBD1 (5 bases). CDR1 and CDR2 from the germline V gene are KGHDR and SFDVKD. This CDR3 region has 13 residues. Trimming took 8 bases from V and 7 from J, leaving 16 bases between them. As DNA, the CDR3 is TGTGCCACCAACGGAGGGGCATCCTTTGGCTACACCTTC. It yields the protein CATNGGASFGYTF.

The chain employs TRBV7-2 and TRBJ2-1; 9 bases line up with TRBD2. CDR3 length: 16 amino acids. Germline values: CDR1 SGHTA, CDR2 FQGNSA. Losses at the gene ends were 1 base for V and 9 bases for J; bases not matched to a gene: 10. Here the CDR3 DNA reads TGTGCCAGCAGCTTAGTAGGGGTAGCGGGGGACCCTGAGCAGTTCTTC. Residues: CASSLVGVAGDPEQFF.

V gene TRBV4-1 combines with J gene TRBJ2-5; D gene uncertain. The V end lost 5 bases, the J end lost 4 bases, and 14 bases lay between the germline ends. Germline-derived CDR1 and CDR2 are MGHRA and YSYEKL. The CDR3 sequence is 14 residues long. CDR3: CASSTHPGLETQYF. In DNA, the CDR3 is TGCGCCAGCAGCACTCATCCGGGTCTAGAGACCCAGTACTTC.

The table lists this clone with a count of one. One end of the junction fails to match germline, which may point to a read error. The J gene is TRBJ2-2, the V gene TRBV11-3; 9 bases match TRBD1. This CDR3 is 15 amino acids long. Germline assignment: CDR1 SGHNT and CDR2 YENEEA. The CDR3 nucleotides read TGTGCCAGCAGCAACTGGGACAGGGCGCACCGGGGAGCTGTTTTT. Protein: CASSNWDRAHRGAVF.

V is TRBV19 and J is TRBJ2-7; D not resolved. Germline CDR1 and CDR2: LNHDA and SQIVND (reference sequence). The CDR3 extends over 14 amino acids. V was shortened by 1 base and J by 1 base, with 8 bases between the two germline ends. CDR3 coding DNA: TGTGCCAGTAGTATAGGCGAATTTTCCTACGAGCAGTACTTC. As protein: CASSIGEFSYEQYF.

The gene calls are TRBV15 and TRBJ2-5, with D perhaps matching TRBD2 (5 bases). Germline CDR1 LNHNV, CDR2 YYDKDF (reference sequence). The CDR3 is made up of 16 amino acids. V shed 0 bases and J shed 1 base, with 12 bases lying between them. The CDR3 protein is CATSRDRRGGQETQYF. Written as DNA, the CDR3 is TGTGCCACCAGCAGAGATCGCCGTGGAGGCCAAGAGACCCAGTACTTC.

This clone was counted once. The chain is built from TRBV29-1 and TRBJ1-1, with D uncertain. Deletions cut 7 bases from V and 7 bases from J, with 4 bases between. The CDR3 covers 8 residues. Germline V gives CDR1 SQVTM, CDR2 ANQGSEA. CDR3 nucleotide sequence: TGCAGCGACAATGAAGCTTTCTTT. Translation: CSDNEAFF.

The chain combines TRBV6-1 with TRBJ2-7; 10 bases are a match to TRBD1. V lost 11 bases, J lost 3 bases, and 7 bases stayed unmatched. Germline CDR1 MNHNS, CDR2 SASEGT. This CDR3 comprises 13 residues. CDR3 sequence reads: CAGSGQGNYEQYV. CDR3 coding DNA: TGTGCCGGTTCGGGACAGGGGAACTACGAGCAGTACGTC.